This T cell receptor (beta chain) stems from a study of beta chain features in type 1 diabetes. This clone was seen only a few times. Antigen unknown. Other DNA sequences from this sample encode an identical CDR3 as well. Every isolated RNA sample was fully reverse transcribed, so sequencing captured expressed TCRB transcripts. The protocol was immunoSEQ multiplex PCR, while the TCRdb copy is restricted to in-frame clones and leaves out a portion. Of about 180,000 clones listed, approximately 13% were seen once; the top ten hold approximately 0.62%. Study-wide points: Moderate yet significant TCRB CDR3 shortening was seen in Type 1 diabetes patients in all four CD4+ subsets.

CDR1 and CDR2 from the germline V gene are GTSNPN and SVGIG (reference sequence). J gave up 1 base and V 3 bases, and 2 bases lay outside the gene matches. CDR3 length: 13 amino acids. The chain has TRBV30 and TRBJ1-1, with 7 bases fitting TRBD1. The sequenced sample consisted of central memory CD4+ T cells from blood. The TCR comes from a woman in her late teens or twenties in good health. CDR3 loop: CAWRTGPNTEAFF. The CDR3, as DNA: TGTGCCTGGAGGACAGGGCCGAACACTGAAGCTTTCTTT.